This T cell receptor beta chain is drawn from a study of response to subunit inactivated influenza vaccine. Trimming removed 5 bases from V and 4 bases from J; junction bases left unmatched: 5. Germline lookup yields CDR1 SGHTA and CDR2 FQGNSA. The CDR3 runs to 15 residues. TCRdb itself ran the RT-PCR reads through MiXCR, one entry per CDR3 protein. This table holds hundreds of thousands of distinct CDR3 sequences, about 18% found once. The chain has TRBV7-2 and TRBJ2-2; 9 nucleotides agree with TRBD2. The sequenced sample was PBMCs from blood, obtained approximately 5 days after vaccination. This sequence was found in a man aged 50-59 years who received an inactivated influenza vaccine. The CDR3 is CASSVGLAFTGELFF. The CDR3 DNA reads TGTGCCAGCAGCGTGGGACTAGCTTTCACCGGGGAGCTGTTTTTT. Based on the CDR3 plus reference TRBV7-2 and TRBJ2-2, the full variable domain is GAGVSQSPSNKVTEKGKDVELRCDPISGHTALYWYRQSLGQGLEFLIYFQGNSAPDKSGLPSDRFSAERTGGSVSTLTIQRTQQEDSAVYLCASSVGLAFTGELFFGEGSRLTVL.